The 20 T cell receptor beta chains presented below share a single source sample, sequenced in a study of shared clonotypes between healthy human individuals (dated by TCRdb to 2019 to 2021). The library came from the immunoSEQ multiplex PCR assay. Held by TCRdb, this immuneACCESS table contains in-frame sequences only and omits some clones. Under half of the omission traces to an unresolved V gene where checked; the cause of the rest is unknown. The sample table lists around 530,000 clones, about 80% of them with a count of one. In total, the top ten clones hold about 12% of the sample. The sequenced sample consisted of PBMCs. The receptors come from a woman in her 40s in good health. Some clones in this sample may be carry-over from other donors' samples.

The rearrangement joins TRBV7-9 to TRBJ1-1; possible D gene TRBD1, 5 bases. Looked up from germline, CDR1 is SEHNR and CDR2 is FQNEAQ (reference sequence). The V end lost 1 base, the J end lost 2 bases, and 17 bases lay between the germline ends. The CDR3 loop spans 17 amino acids. The CDR3 DNA reads as TGTGCCAGCAGCTTAGGGGGACTCAACTGGGTCAACACTGAAGCTTTCTTT. Amino acid sequence: CASSLGGLNWVNTEAFF.

The sample holds many counts of this clone. The chain joins TRBV7-8 to TRBJ2-7; TRBD2 aligns across 16 bases. The CDR3 length is 14 residues. Germline V lookup: CDR1 SGHVS, CDR2 FQNEAQ. Unmatched junction bases numbered 2, after V lost 0 bases and J lost 12 bases. The CDR3 protein is CASSLAGLAGGWYF. CDR3 in DNA: TGTGCCAGCAGCTTAGCGGGACTAGCGGGAGGGTGGTACTTC.

This chain links TRBV7-2 with TRBJ2-2; a possible D gene is TRBD1 (5 bases). The V gene's germline CDR1 is SGHTA and CDR2 FQGNSA. This CDR3 contains 14 residues. V was shortened by 1 base and J by 7 bases, with 10 bases between the two germline ends. The CDR3 loop reads CASSLGGHLGELFF. DNA of the CDR3: TGTGCCAGCAGCTTAGGAGGACATCTCGGGGAGCTGTTTTTT.

In its sample, this clone was seen once. This chain links TRBV5-1 with TRBJ2-1, with D unclear. Germline values: CDR1 SGHRS, CDR2 YFSETQ. Between the trimmed V and J ends, which lost 0 bases and 2 bases, there was a span of 6 bases. The CDR3 has 14 amino acids. CDR3 in amino acids: CASSLEQTYNEQFF. The CDR3 DNA reads TGCGCCAGCAGCTTGGAACAGACCTACAATGAGCAGTTCTTC.

This chain joins TRBV5-8 and TRBJ1-4, with 8 bases matching TRBD1. Germline V gene sequence: CDR1 SGHTS, CDR2 YDEGEE. V trimming: 5 bases; J trimming: 7 bases; junction bases outside the gene matches: 7. The CDR3 spans 14 residues. CDR3 DNA: TGTGCCAGCAGGGACAGGGCAGGCGGTGAAAAACTGTTTTTT. Its protein product is CASRDRAGGEKLFF. The full variable domain, completed using reference TRBV5-8 and TRBJ1-4, is EAGVTQSPTHLIKTRGQQATLRCSPISGHTSVYWYQQALGLGLQFLLWYDEGEERNRGNFPPRFSGRQFPNYSSELNVNALELEDSALYLCASRDRAGGEKLFFGSGTQLSVL.

The V and J genes are TRBV11-2 and TRBJ2-3; perhaps D is TRBD1 or TRBD2 (5 bases each). This CDR3 spans 15 amino acids. The germline CDR1 and CDR2 sequences are SGHAT and FQNNGV. V lost 0 bases and J 2 bases, leaving 9 bases between the germline ends. CDR3 amino acids: CASSLEGPYTDTQYF. The CDR3, as DNA: TGTGCCAGCAGCTTAGAGGGACCGTACACAGATACGCAGTATTTT.

The chain joins TRBV5-4 to TRBJ2-2; TRBD2 matches 7 bases. The CDR3 is 16 amino acids. V was pared by 2 bases and J by 3 bases, with 7 bases of the junction left unmatched. CDR1 and CDR2 (germline): SGHNT, YYREEE (reference sequence). CDR3 amino acids: CASSFGGRAYTGELFF. CDR3 in DNA: TGTGCCAGCAGCTTCGGAGGGAGGGCCTACACCGGGGAGCTGTTTTTT.

This clone was counted once. The likely explanation is a read error, given a far larger clone one base away. In the same sample, other DNA sequences code for this CDR3. V and J are TRBV7-9 and TRBJ1-1; D is uncertain. Germline CDR1 reads SEHNR; CDR2 reads FQNEAQ (reference sequence). Between the trimmed V and J ends, which lost 5 bases and 8 bases, there was a span of 15 bases. The CDR3 runs to 13 residues. The CDR3 spells CASSLLVNREAFF. CDR3 sequence (DNA): TGTGCCAGCAGCCTACTGGTAAACCGGGAAGCTTTCTTT.

The chain recombines TRBV28 with TRBJ1-4; weak D call: TRBD1 (6 bases). V lost 5 bases and J 3 bases, leaving 13 bases between the germline ends. The CDR3 is 15 residues long. The germline V gene has CDR1 MDHEN and CDR2 SYDVKM. The CDR3 reads CASSITGLANEKLFF. The CDR3 coding sequence is TGTGCCAGCAGTATCACAGGGCTGGCTAATGAAAAACTGTTTTTT. The variable domain in full, completed from reference TRBV28 and TRBJ1-4, reads DVKVTQSSRYLVKRTGEKVFLECVQDMDHENMFWYRQDPGLGLRLIYFSYDVKMKEKGDIPEGYSVSREKKERFSLILESASTNQTSMYLCASSITGLANEKLFFGSGTQLSVL.

The chain is built from TRBV2 and TRBJ1-2; a possible D gene is TRBD1 (6 bases). CDR1 is SNHLY, CDR2 FYNNEI, per germline. The length of the CDR3 is 12 residues. Trimming took 9 bases from V and 7 from J, leaving 15 bases between them. The CDR3 protein is CASTTGSAGYTF. DNA of the CDR3: TGTGCCAGTACGACAGGATCAGCTGGCTACACCTTC.

The V gene is TRBV28, the J gene TRBJ2-7, with no clear D. The CDR3 loop spans 12 amino acids. Germline V gene lookup returns CDR1 MDHEN and CDR2 SYDVKM. Trimming took 6 bases from V and 3 from J, leaving 9 bases between them. CDR3 in amino acids: CASSPGHYEQYF. The DNA for the CDR3 is TGTGCCAGCAGCCCGGGCCACTACGAGCAGTACTTC.

In regard to this clone: A far larger clone is just one base off, so this is likely a read error. J is TRBJ2-7 and V is TRBV30, with no clear D. Germline loops: CDR1 GTSNPN, CDR2 SVGIG (reference sequence). The CDR3 contains 13 residues. The V and J ends lost 5 bases and 12 bases respectively, with 23 bases between them. CDR3 DNA sequence: TGTGCCTGGGGTATGCCGGCGGAGCCGTTTGCGTACTTC. Encoded protein: CAWGMPAEPFAYF.

This clone was counted once. The V and J genes are TRBV28 and TRBJ2-7; TRBD2 agrees at 7 bases. The CDR3 spans 14 residues. In germline, CDR1 is MDHEN, CDR2 SYDVKM. V shed 5 bases and J 12 bases; nucleotides not matched to a gene: 16. In DNA, the CDR3 is TGTGCCAGCAGTGCCGGGGGGACGGCATCTGGTCTGTACTTC. As protein: CASSAGGTASGLYF.

The rearrangement links TRBV7-2 to TRBJ2-1; 10 positions match TRBD2. Trimming removed 2 bases from V and 5 bases from J; junction bases left unmatched: 3. This CDR3 is built from 15 residues. Germline-derived CDR1 and CDR2 are SGHTA and FQGNSA. CDR3 in DNA: TGTGCCAGCAGCTTACAAGCGGGAGGGAACAATGAGCAGTTCTTC. As protein: CASSLQAGGNNEQFF.

This clone has just a few counts. This chain links TRBV9 with TRBJ2-1; the D call may be TRBD1 or TRBD2 (5 bases each). V lost 3 bases to trimming and J lost 6 bases, with 10 bases between them. The CDR3 has 13 amino acids. The germline gives CDR1 SGDLS, CDR2 YYNGEE. CDR3 sequence reads: CASSGSGGNEQFF. For the CDR3, the DNA is TGTGCCAGCAGCGGTAGTGGGGGCAATGAGCAGTTCTTC.

The J gene is TRBJ2-2, the V gene TRBV14; TRBD1 matches at 7 bases. V shed 0 bases, J shed 4 bases, and the junction held 14 bases outside the gene matches. This CDR3 has 19 residues. Germline V lookup: CDR1 SGHDN, CDR2 FVKESK. CDR3 loop: CASSQDSTGVTASTGELFF. The CDR3 nucleotides are TGTGCCAGCAGCCAAGATTCTACAGGGGTTACGGCGAGCACCGGGGAGCTGTTTTTT.

The chain recombines TRBV7-2 with TRBJ1-2; no clear D. CDR3 length: 15 residues. V lost 6 bases, J lost 2 bases, and 16 bases lay in between. From germline, CDR1 is SGHTA and CDR2 FQGNSA. CDR3 nucleotides: TGTGCCAGCAGAGATGGGAGGGCGGCCAACTATGGCTACACCTTC. It codes for CASRDGRAANYGYTF.

This rearrangement joins TRBV5-8 to TRBJ2-5; 9 bases line up with TRBD1. Germline V gene data show CDR1 as SGHTS and CDR2 as YDEGEE. The CDR3 sequence is 14 residues long. V lost 7 bases and J lost 4; bases outside the gene matches: 8. CDR3 coding DNA: TGTGCCAGCTGTGATACAGGGGGCGGAGAGACCCAGTACTTC. Its translation is CASCDTGGGETQYF.

The CDR3 DNA sequence: TGTGCCAGCAGCATCACTAGCGGATTGAACACCGGGGAGCTGTTTTTT. Translating gives CASSITSGLNTGELFF. J is TRBJ2-2 and V is TRBV7-2; 8 bases are a match to TRBD2. This CDR3 contains 16 residues. V shed 5 bases and J 1 base; nucleotides not matched to a gene: 6. CDR1 and CDR2 (germline): SGHTA, FQGNSA. The full variable domain, with the rest looked up from reference TRBV7-2 and TRBJ2-2, is GAGVSQSPSNKVTEKGKDVELRCDPISGHTALYWYRQSLGQGLEFLIYFQGNSAPDKSGLPSDRFSAERTGGSVSTLTIQRTQQEDSAVYLCASSITSGLNTGELFFGEGSRLTVL.

The rearrangement links TRBV7-3 to TRBJ2-1; D may be TRBD2 (5 bases). CDR3 length: 13 residues. Germline CDR1 SGHTA, CDR2 FQGTGA. Trimming cost V 5 bases and J 9 bases, with 14 bases left between them. This CDR3 reads CASSLVRGTEQFF. CDR3 bases: TGTGCCAGCAGCCTCGTTCGGGGAACTGAGCAGTTCTTC. Variable domain in full (rest from reference TRBV7-3 and TRBJ2-1): GAGVSQTPSNKVTEKGKYVELRCDPISGHTALYWYRQSLGQGPEFLIYFQGTGAADDSGLPNDRFFAVRPEGSVSTLKIQRTERGDSAVYLCASSLVRGTEQFFGPGTRLTVL.